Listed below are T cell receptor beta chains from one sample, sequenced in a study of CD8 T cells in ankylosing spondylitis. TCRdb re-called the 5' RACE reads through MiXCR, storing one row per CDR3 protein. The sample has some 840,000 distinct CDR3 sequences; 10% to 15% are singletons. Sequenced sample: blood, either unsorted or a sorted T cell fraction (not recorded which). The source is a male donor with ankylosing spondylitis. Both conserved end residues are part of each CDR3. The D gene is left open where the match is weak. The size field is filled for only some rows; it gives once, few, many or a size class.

CDR3aa: CSARDFRRGSSEKLFF; CDR3nt: TGCAGTGCTAGAGATTTTAGGAGGGGATCGAGTGAAAAACTGTTTTTT; d_gene: NA; j_gene: TRBJ1-4; v_gene: TRBV20-1; abundance: few
CDR3aa: CSVEDPHRRNTIYF; CDR3nt: TGCAGCGTTGAAGATCCTCACCGTCGAAACACCATATATTTT; d_gene: NA; j_gene: TRBJ1-3; v_gene: TRBV29-1; abundance: NA
CDR3aa: CASSGMTSGSPYEQYF; CDR3nt: TGTGCCAGCAGTGGGATGACTAGCGGGTCTCCCTACGAGCAGTACTTC; d_gene: TRBD2; j_gene: TRBJ2-7; v_gene: TRBV6-1; abundance: many
CDR3aa: CASSQGLAGSTDTQYF; CDR3nt: TGTGCCAGCAGCCAAGGACTAGCGGGGTCCACAGATACGCAGTATTTT; d_gene: TRBD2; j_gene: TRBJ2-3; v_gene: TRBV4-2; abundance: many
CDR3aa: CASRGTSGPRSYNEQFF; CDR3nt: TGCGCCAGCAGAGGGACTAGCGGGCCTCGCTCCTACAATGAGCAGTTCTTC; d_gene: TRBD2; j_gene: TRBJ2-1; v_gene: TRBV5-1; abundance: NA
CDR3aa: CASSSWTSANNEQFF; CDR3nt: TGCGCCAGCAGCTCCTGGACTAGCGCCAACAATGAGCAGTTCTTC; d_gene: TRBD2; j_gene: TRBJ2-1; v_gene: TRBV5-1; abundance: few
CDR3aa: CSARGDRGGYGYTF; CDR3nt: TGCAGTGCTAGGGGGGATAGGGGCGGTTATGGCTACACCTTC; d_gene: NA; j_gene: TRBJ1-2; v_gene: TRBV20-1; abundance: NA
CDR3aa: CSVSQWVTDTQYF; CDR3nt: TGCAGCGTTTCGCAATGGGTCACAGATACGCAGTATTTT; d_gene: NA; j_gene: TRBJ2-3; v_gene: TRBV29-1; abundance: many
CDR3aa: CASSSAGRANYGYTF; CDR3nt: TGTGCCAGCAGTTCAGCGGGCAGGGCGAACTATGGCTACACCTTC; d_gene: NA; j_gene: TRBJ1-2; v_gene: TRBV12-3/TRBV12-4; abundance: many
CDR3aa: CASSFWTGGIADTQYF; CDR3nt: TGTGCCAGCAGCTTCTGGACAGGGGGTATCGCAGATACGCAGTATTTT; d_gene: TRBD1; j_gene: TRBJ2-3; v_gene: TRBV7-8; abundance: few
CDR3aa: CSAQRPTDTQYF; CDR3nt: TGCAGTGCTCAGAGGCCCACAGATACGCAGTATTTT; d_gene: NA; j_gene: TRBJ2-3; v_gene: TRBV20-1; abundance: NA
CDR3aa: CSAGGQALSWNEQYF; CDR3nt: TGCAGTGCCGGCGGACAGGCCCTATCGTGGAACGAGCAGTACTTC; d_gene: TRBD1; j_gene: TRBJ2-7; v_gene: TRBV20-1; abundance: few
CDR3aa: CSARVRTGSSGDTQYF; CDR3nt: TGCAGTGCTAGAGTCAGGACAGGCTCTTCGGGGGATACGCAGTATTTT; d_gene: TRBD1; j_gene: TRBJ2-3; v_gene: TRBV20-1; abundance: NA
CDR3aa: CASSYDRPYNEQFF; CDR3nt: TGTGCCAGCAGTTACGATCGGCCCTACAATGAGCAGTTCTTC; d_gene: NA; j_gene: TRBJ2-1; v_gene: TRBV6-2/TRBV6-3; abundance: NA
CDR3aa: CASSSILSPLHF; CDR3nt: TGTGCCAGCAGTTCCATTCTTTCACCCCTCCACTTT; d_gene: NA; j_gene: TRBJ1-6; v_gene: TRBV12-3/TRBV12-4; abundance: NA
CDR3aa: CASHGAAYYNEQFF; CDR3nt: TGTGCCAGCCACGGAGCGGCATATTACAATGAGCAGTTCTTC; d_gene: NA; j_gene: TRBJ2-1; v_gene: TRBV7-9; abundance: few
CDR3aa: CATTAGGDYGYTF; CDR3nt: TGTGCCACTACTGCGGGGGGCGACTATGGCTACACCTTC; d_gene: NA; j_gene: TRBJ1-2; v_gene: TRBV18; abundance: few
CDR3aa: CATSEYIQDASGNTIYF; CDR3nt: TGTGCCACCAGCGAATATATCCAGGACGCCTCTGGAAACACCATATATTTT; d_gene: NA; j_gene: TRBJ1-3; v_gene: TRBV15; abundance: NA
CDR3aa: CASSTRLVRNREAVQETQYF; CDR3nt: TGTGCCAGCAGCACCCGACTAGTTCGGAACAGGGAGGCGGTCCAAGAGACCCAGTACTTC; d_gene: NA; j_gene: TRBJ2-5; v_gene: TRBV11-2; abundance: few
CDR3aa: CASSYWGQEYGYTF; CDR3nt: TGTGCCAGCAGTTACTGGGGACAGGAATATGGCTACACCTTC; d_gene: TRBD1; j_gene: TRBJ1-2; v_gene: TRBV6-5; abundance: NA
CDR3aa: CSATGESNQPQHF; CDR3nt: TGCAGTGCTACAGGGGAAAGCAATCAGCCCCAGCATTTT; d_gene: NA; j_gene: TRBJ1-5; v_gene: TRBV20-1; abundance: many
CDR3aa: CSASSALTDTQYF; CDR3nt: TGCAGTGCTAGCTCAGCGCTCACAGATACGCAGTATTTT; d_gene: NA; j_gene: TRBJ2-3; v_gene: TRBV20-1; abundance: NA
CDR3aa: CASSFLGGRDGTQYF; CDR3nt: TGTGCCAGCAGCTTCTTGGGCGGGAGGGACGGTACGCAGTATTTT; d_gene: TRBD2; j_gene: TRBJ2-3; v_gene: TRBV7-2; abundance: few
CDR3aa: CASSGQAAEFTEAFF; CDR3nt: TGTGCCAGCTCAGGGCAGGCAGCAGAGTTCACTGAAGCTTTCTTT; d_gene: NA; j_gene: TRBJ1-1; v_gene: TRBV18; abundance: few
CDR3aa: CASRPPGDGGNIQYF; CDR3nt: TGTGCCAGCAGGCCCCCCGGTGATGGGGGAAACATTCAGTACTTC; d_gene: NA; j_gene: TRBJ2-4; v_gene: TRBV6-1; abundance: few
CDR3aa: CSADRGAYEQYF; CDR3nt: TGCAGTGCTGACAGGGGTGCCTACGAGCAGTACTTC; d_gene: TRBD1; j_gene: TRBJ2-7; v_gene: TRBV20-1; abundance: many
CDR3aa: CSARKITGSPGANVLTF; CDR3nt: TGCAGTGCTAGAAAAATAACAGGGTCCCCTGGGGCCAACGTCCTGACTTTC; d_gene: NA; j_gene: TRBJ2-6; v_gene: TRBV20-1; abundance: few
CDR3aa: CASSFPENGYTF; CDR3nt: TGTGCCAGCAGTTTTCCAGAGAATGGCTACACCTTC; d_gene: NA; j_gene: TRBJ1-2; v_gene: TRBV28; abundance: NA
CDR3aa: CSELVAPLNTEAFF; CDR3nt: TGCAGTGAATTGGTTGCGCCCCTGAACACTGAAGCTTTCTTT; d_gene: NA; j_gene: TRBJ1-1; v_gene: TRBV20-1; abundance: NA
CDR3aa: CASSRTGRPFF; CDR3nt: TGTGCCAGCAGCCGGACAGGGAGGCCTTTCTTT; d_gene: TRBD1; j_gene: TRBJ1-1; v_gene: TRBV12-3/TRBV12-4; abundance: NA
CDR3aa: CASSYDRGRETQYF; CDR3nt: TGTGCCAGCAGTTACGACAGGGGCAGGGAGACCCAGTACTTC; d_gene: TRBD1; j_gene: TRBJ2-5; v_gene: TRBV6-5; abundance: few
CDR3aa: CASSLLATNEKLFF; CDR3nt: TGCGCCAGCAGCTTGCTTGCAACTAATGAAAAACTGTTTTTT; d_gene: NA; j_gene: TRBJ1-4; v_gene: TRBV5-1; abundance: many
CDR3aa: CSARDSPVREQFF; CDR3nt: TGCAGTGCTAGAGACAGCCCCGTACGGGAGCAGTTCTTC; d_gene: NA; j_gene: TRBJ2-1; v_gene: TRBV20-1; abundance: NA
CDR3aa: CASLWTSGRYEQYF; CDR3nt: TGTGCCAGCCTATGGACTAGCGGACGGTACGAGCAGTACTTC; d_gene: TRBD2; j_gene: TRBJ2-7; v_gene: TRBV7-2; abundance: few
CDR3aa: CSVVRSSYNEQFF; CDR3nt: TGCAGCGTTGTTCGGAGCTCCTACAATGAGCAGTTCTTC; d_gene: NA; j_gene: TRBJ2-1; v_gene: TRBV29-1; abundance: many
CDR3aa: CSDGDLETEAFF; CDR3nt: TGCAGCGACGGAGATTTAGAAACTGAAGCTTTCTTT; d_gene: NA; j_gene: TRBJ1-1; v_gene: TRBV29-1; abundance: NA
CDR3aa: CARWTSANYRGSYEQYF; CDR3nt: TGTGCCAGATGGACTAGCGCAAATTATAGAGGGTCCTACGAGCAGTACTTC; d_gene: TRBD2; j_gene: TRBJ2-7; v_gene: TRBV6-1; abundance: few
CDR3aa: CASSESLRTEAFF; CDR3nt: TGTGCCAGCAGTGAATCCCTGAGGACTGAAGCTTTCTTT; d_gene: NA; j_gene: TRBJ1-1; v_gene: TRBV6-1; abundance: many
CDR3aa: CASSVLLAGNMDTQYF; CDR3nt: TGTGCCAGCAGCGTCCTCCTCGCGGGGAATATGGATACGCAGTATTTT; d_gene: NA; j_gene: TRBJ2-3; v_gene: TRBV9; abundance: NA
CDR3aa: CASSQEVVSGTGTSYNSPLHF; CDR3nt: TGTGCCAGCAGCCAAGAAGTTGTTTCTGGGACAGGGACCTCCTATAATTCACCCCTCCACTTT; d_gene: TRBD1; j_gene: TRBJ1-6; v_gene: TRBV4-2; abundance: few